This T cell receptor (beta chain) was profiled in a study of T cell clones after liver transplantation (dated by TCRdb to the late 2010s). A note on the overall study: Samples were obtained from ITN030ST, a randomized trial in which withdrawal of immunosuppression was attempted within 2 years of liver transplantation. Of the eight recipients, a few were HCV-positive, while the remaining recipients had been transplanted for non-autoimmune, non-viral indications. Of the 8 liver transplant recipients making up the studied cohort, 3 were classified as tolerant and 5 as non-tolerant. Tolerance was defined as complete withdrawal of immunosuppression for at least one year without a rise in liver enzymes beyond twice the upper limit of normal. Blood samples were collected pre-transplant, pre-randomization before withdrawal, and post-randomization after either full withdrawal or failed withdrawal. Donor-reactive T cell clones were identified using TCRbeta sequencing after a pre-transplant mixed lymphocyte reaction and were then followed in post-transplant blood. Third party-reactive TCRbeta sequences were also identified from pre-transplant MLRs to serve as an antigen-independent comparator for donor-reactive sequences. Subjects received no induction therapy and standard immunosuppression until randomization at 12-24 months post-transplant.

The junction shows trimming of 7 bases on V and 5 bases on J, and the gene matches do not reach 7 bases of it. The cysteine opens and the phenylalanine closes a CDR3 of 14 amino acids. Only the CDR3 region is kept as DNA, spanning 42 bases read in frame from base 1. The germline V gene supplies CDR1 SNHLY and CDR2 FYNNEI. High-throughput TCRbeta CDR3 sequencing of frozen genomic DNA was performed by immunoSEQ, with PCR amplification, mapping, bias correction and internal controls included. From the authors' description of their analysis: Productive rearrangements were kept, and unique TCRbeta sequences were defined by CDR3 nucleotide sequence plus V and J gene. A sequence counted as donor-reactive only if the sequence showed at least 5-fold expansion in CFSE-low cells compared with unstimulated pre-transplant cells and had a frequency of at least 0.01%. Minimum frequency thresholds were set for each subject based on the unstimulated sample with the lowest template count, ensuring at least 90% detection power. Jensen-Shannon divergence between the top 1000 TCRbeta sequences after and before transplant was used to measure repertoire turnover. Two-sided Fisher's exact tests were used to test for changes in how often donor-reactive sequences were detected. TCRdb carries this immuneACCESS record with in-frame sequences only. Its versions omit some clonotypes, under half of them owing to an unresolved V gene in the studies checked, with the rest unexplained. V, J and clone size are those of that table, while D and trimming were read from the DNA. Present in this sample are roughly 120,000 clones, 90% of which were seen just once. Approximately 0.84% of the sample lies in the top ten.

The study at large found these results: In two subjects, low numbers of available donor cells limited the measurable donor-reactive repertoire. When repertoire turnover was taken into account, detection of donor-reactive sequences was significantly reduced in 7 of 8 subjects for CD4 and in 8 of 8 subjects for CD8. Since no allograft tissue specimens were available, donor-reactive T cells may have migrated into the graft instead of being deleted. In 5 of 8 subjects, regardless of tolerance or HCV status, circulating donor-reactive CD4 TCRbeta sequences dropped significantly post-transplant. Conclusions were preliminary, limited by small, heterogeneous patient numbers and non-standardized post-transplant time points. A greater decline was seen for donor-reactive sequences than for third party-reactive sequences, suggesting partial antigen-specific deletion unrelated to withdrawal success.

Thawed unstimulated PBMCs were stained for CD3, CD4 and CD8 and FACS-sorted into CD3+CD4+ and CD3+CD8+ populations. Randomization to immunosuppression withdrawal applied to every one of the 8 studied subjects. The Qiagen DNeasy Blood and Tissue Kit was used for isolation of genomic DNA. In regard to this clone: Its specific antigen is unknown. Base qualities were left out, and no much larger clone turns up one base away.

The sample was CD4+ T cells from blood, taken 12 months after liver transplant. This receptor was taken from a human patient who received a liver transplant. Following transplantation, part of the T cell population may be supplied by the graft donor rather than the patient. Recombination linked TRBV2 to TRBJ2-7; the junction holds 11 bases that match TRBD2. The DNA sequence is as follows: TGTGCCAGCAAGCCGGGACTAGCGGCCCACGAGCAGTACTTC. Translated, it gives CASKPGLAAHEQYF.